A single sample is the source of the 27 T cell receptor beta chains below, sequenced in a study of early stage breast cancer tumors. Sequenced by immunoSEQ multiplex PCR; TCRdb stores in-frame clones only, minus some. This table has approximately 54,000 clones, about 77% appearing once. Sequencing used blood. Receptors originate from a middle-aged person with breast cancer.

This clone was detected only a few times. The chain links TRBV6-1 to TRBJ1-1; D uncertain. Germline-derived CDR1 and CDR2 are MNHNS and SASEGT. The V end lost 4 bases, the J end lost 7 bases, and 19 bases lay between the germline ends. The CDR3 has 15 amino acids. The CDR3 is CASSAGSLGWGEAFF. The DNA of the CDR3 is TGTGCCAGCAGTGCGGGGTCATTGGGTTGGGGTGAAGCTTTCTTT.

J is TRBJ1-4 and V is TRBV6-6; TRBD1 might be the D (5 bases). Germline CDR1 and CDR2: MNHNY and SVGAGI (reference sequence). This CDR3 has 16 residues. The V gene lost 6 bases and the J gene lost 0 bases, with 14 bases spanning the gap. CDR3 coding DNA: TGTGCCAGCAGCCTCTCCCAGGGAGCAACTAATGAAAAACTGTTTTTT. Its translation: CASSLSQGATNEKLFF.

The gene calls are TRBV2 and TRBJ1-2; 9 bases match TRBD1. Germline V gene sequence: CDR1 SNHLY, CDR2 FYNNEI. The CDR3 covers 13 residues. V dropped 7 bases and J dropped 7; count of bases not matched to a gene: 7. The CDR3 loop reads CASKRTGAGGYTF. The CDR3 DNA follows: TGTGCCAGCAAGAGGACAGGGGCGGGTGGCTACACCTTC. Using reference TRBV2 and TRBJ1-2 for the parts outside the CDR3, the full variable domain is EPEVTQTPSHQVTQMGQEVILRCVPISNHLYFYWYRQILGQKVEFLVSFYNNEISEKSEIFDDQFSVERPDGSNFTLKIRSTKLEDSAMYFCASKRTGAGGYTFGSGTRLTVV.

The V gene is TRBV6-5, the J gene TRBJ2-2; D may be TRBD2 (6 bases). V was trimmed by 2 bases and J by 7 bases, leaving 11 bases between them. This CDR3 spans 14 amino acids. Germline V gene sequence: CDR1 MNHEY, CDR2 SVGAGI. DNA for the CDR3: TGTGCCAGCAGTTACCGACTAGTCGACGGGGAGCTGTTTTTT. Amino acid sequence: CASSYRLVDGELFF.

V is TRBV7-2 and J is TRBJ2-3, with 7 nucleotides matching TRBD2. Germline V gene lookup returns CDR1 SGHTA and CDR2 FQGNSA. The CDR3 covers 14 residues. V lost 6 bases to trimming and J lost 5 bases; unmatched junction nucleotides: 8. CDR3 in DNA: TGTGCCAGCAGTCCCAGGACTAGTTTAGATACGCAGTATTTT. Amino acids: CASSPRTSLDTQYF.

The J gene is TRBJ2-7, the V gene TRBV6-1; 10 bases match TRBD1. The CDR3 contains 13 residues. Trimming at V came to 8 bases and at J to 6 bases, leaving 7 bases not matched to a gene. Germline V gives CDR1 MNHNS, CDR2 SASEGT. The CDR3 loop reads CASVLGQGFEQYF. The CDR3 DNA follows: TGTGCCAGCGTTCTGGGACAGGGGTTCGAGCAGTACTTC.

The gene calls are TRBV7-9 and TRBJ1-2; D remains ambiguous. The CDR3 sequence is 17 residues long. Germline assignment: CDR1 SEHNR and CDR2 FQNEAQ (reference sequence). V was clipped by 1 base and J by 8 bases, with 23 bases between them. The CDR3 is CASSLEGLLGGPRGYTF. Here the CDR3 DNA reads TGTGCCAGCAGCTTAGAAGGACTCCTTGGAGGGCCCCGCGGCTACACCTTC.

The chain employs TRBV5-1 and TRBJ2-7; perhaps TRBD2 as D (5 bases). The germline CDR1 and CDR2 sequences are SGHRS and YFSETQ. This CDR3 contains 13 residues. V lost 4 bases to trimming and J lost 0 bases, with 8 bases between them. CDR3 amino acids: CASSPAGSYEQYF. Written as DNA, the CDR3 is TGCGCCAGCAGCCCGGCGGGCTCCTACGAGCAGTACTTC.

The chain couples TRBV7-3 to TRBJ2-1; 12 bases align to TRBD2. V shed 4 bases and J 8 bases; nucleotides not matched to a gene: 6. The CDR3 is 15 residues long. CDR1 and CDR2 from the germline V gene are SGHTA and FQGTGA. The CDR3 region has the DNA TGTGCCAGCAGCTCCCTAGCGGGAGGGCCGGATGAGCAGTTCTTC. Its protein product is CASSSLAGGPDEQFF.

J is TRBJ1-5 and V is TRBV6-5; D is uncertain. V was cut by 2 bases and J by 3 bases, with 5 bases left in between. The length of the CDR3 is 13 residues. Germline V CDR1 and CDR2: MNHEY, SVGAGI. The CDR3 DNA reads as TGTGCCAGCAGTTACGCCCTCAATCAGCCCCAGCATTTT. It translates to CASSYALNQPQHF.

There are a few counts of this clone. The V call is TRBV19, the J call TRBJ2-1, with D unresolved. There are 14 residues in the CDR3. Trimming removed 5 bases at V and 6 bases at J, with 14 bases between. CDR1 is LNHDA and CDR2 is SQIVND in the germline V gene (reference sequence). DNA of the CDR3: TGTGCCAGTAGTCCGTCCACGAGTGGCAATGAGCAGTTCTTC. Translation gives CASSPSTSGNEQFF.

The chain has TRBV11-3 and TRBJ2-3; 8 nucleotides match TRBD2. This CDR3 is built from 14 residues. V lost 5 bases and J lost 7; bases outside the gene matches: 8. The germline V gene has CDR1 SGHNT and CDR2 YENEEA. The CDR3, as DNA: TGTGCCAGCAGCCCCGGACTAGCTATACATACGCAGTATTTT. Its protein is CASSPGLAIHTQYF.

The V gene is TRBV16, the J gene TRBJ1-2; TRBD1 is a possible D gene (6 bases). The ends were cut back, 4 bases at V and 4 bases at J, with 13 bases in the middle. The CDR3 has 14 residues. Germline V CDR1 and CDR2: KGHSY, FQNENV. The CDR3 DNA follows: TGTGCCAGCAGCCCCACGCAGGGGAGCTATGGCTACACCTTC. This codes for CASSPTQGSYGYTF.

The chain joins TRBV5-1 to TRBJ1-5; D is unresolved. The CDR3 is made up of 14 amino acids. Trimming stripped 0 bases from V and 3 bases from J, with 7 bases between. Germline CDR1 and CDR2: SGHRS and YFSETQ. The CDR3 region has the DNA TGCGCCAGCAGCTTGGACGGGGACAATCAGCCCCAGCATTTT. Translating it yields CASSLDGDNQPQHF.

V and J are TRBV27 and TRBJ2-7; D call uncertain. V lost 8 bases and J lost 4, with 18 bases in between. CDR3 length: 14 residues. Per germline, CDR1 MNHEY and CDR2 SMNVEV (reference sequence). The CDR3 coding sequence is TGTGCCAGCGGCCCGTTGGCAGCCAGATACGAGCAGTACTTC. Residues: CASGPLAARYEQYF.

The chain joins TRBV9 to TRBJ1-3; 10 bases are a match to TRBD1. CDR1 and CDR2 (germline): SGDLS, YYNGEE. The CDR3 consists of 15 residues. V gave up 4 bases and J gave up 4 bases; unmatched junction bases: 5. CDR3: CASSIGTGEGNTIYF. The CDR3 DNA reads as TGTGCCAGCAGCATCGGGACAGGGGAAGGAAACACCATATATTTT.

The chain joins TRBV18 to TRBJ2-5, with a possible D match to TRBD2 (5 bases). Per the germline V gene, CDR1 is KGHSH and CDR2 is LQKENI. The CDR3 loop spans 14 amino acids. V was clipped by 3 bases and J by 6 bases, with 14 bases between them. CDR3 in amino acids: CASSPNEGAQTQYF. For the CDR3, the DNA is TGTGCCAGCTCACCCAATGAGGGCGCCCAGACCCAGTACTTC.

V gene TRBV5-1 combines with J gene TRBJ2-3, with a tentative D call TRBD2 (6 bases). The V gene's germline CDR1 is SGHRS and CDR2 YFSETQ. The V gene lost 0 bases and the J gene lost 6 bases, with 11 bases spanning the gap. The CDR3 is made up of 14 amino acids. Written as DNA, the CDR3 is TGCGCCAGCAGCTTGGCTGCGGGGCGGGATACGCAGTATTTT. It translates to CASSLAAGRDTQYF.

V is TRBV20-1 and J is TRBJ1-2, with a possible D match to TRBD1 (6 bases). The CDR3 has 11 residues. CDR1 is DFQATT and CDR2 is SNEGSKA in the germline V gene (reference sequence). V was trimmed by 4 bases and J by 8 bases, leaving 11 bases between them. The CDR3 is CSANGGGGYTF. Here the CDR3 DNA reads TGCAGTGCTAACGGGGGCGGCGGCTACACCTTC.

This clone was recorded only once. The chain employs TRBV14 and TRBJ2-4; unclear D gene. Germline V lookup: CDR1 SGHDN, CDR2 FVKESK. V lost 1 base to trimming and J lost 16 bases, with 17 bases between them. The CDR3 spans 13 residues. CDR3 DNA: TGTGCCAGCAGCCAAGGGGCGGCGGCGGTGCAATACTTC. Translation gives CASSQGAAAVQYF.

This clone showed up just once. The genes are TRBV6-1 and TRBJ2-1; no reliable D call. Trimming pared 0 bases from V and 4 bases from J, leaving 13 bases between. There are 16 residues in the CDR3. The V gene's germline CDR1 is MNHNS and CDR2 SASEGT. The CDR3 DNA reads TGTGCCAGCAGTGAAGCGCTTCTGACTGGATACAATGAGCAGTTCTTC. It encodes CASSEALLTGYNEQFF.

This clone has only one observation. The chain links TRBV18 to TRBJ2-3, with D perhaps matching TRBD1 (6 bases). The germline gives CDR1 KGHSH, CDR2 LQKENI. The CDR3 is 15 residues long. Trimming left V 6 bases short and J 0 bases short, with 13 bases between. The CDR3 region is CASSHQGMSTDTQYF. The CDR3 nucleotides read TGTGCCAGCTCCCATCAGGGGATGAGCACAGATACGCAGTATTTT.

This chain links TRBV11-3 with TRBJ2-7; 11 nucleotides agree with TRBD2. Trimming removed 2 bases from V and 2 bases from J; junction bases left unmatched: 5. CDR1 and CDR2 (germline): SGHNT, YENEEA. This CDR3 spans 16 amino acids. CDR3 loop: CASSLNLLAGAYEQYF. The CDR3, as DNA: TGTGCCAGCAGCTTAAATTTACTAGCGGGAGCCTACGAGCAGTACTTC. The variable domain in full, with the rest retrieved from reference TRBV11-3 and TRBJ2-7, is EAGVVQSPRYKIIEKKQPVAFWCNPISGHNTLYWYLQNLGQGPELLIRYENEEAVDDSQLPKDRFSAERLKGVDSTLKIQPAELGDSAVYLCASSLNLLAGAYEQYFGPGTRLTVT.

The chain couples TRBV5-1 to TRBJ2-5; tentatively, D is TRBD2 (6 bases). The germline CDR1 and CDR2 sequences are SGHRS and YFSETQ. The V end was cut by 0 bases, the J end by 5 bases, with 11 bases between. This CDR3 region has 14 residues. CDR3 nucleotide sequence: TGCGCCAGCAGCTTGGGTTTAGGGAGGGAGACCCAGTACTTC. Encoded protein: CASSLGLGRETQYF.

The chain employs TRBV4-1 and TRBJ1-5; D not resolved. This CDR3 region has 16 residues. CDR1 is MGHRA, CDR2 YSYEKL, per germline. The germline V and J ends were trimmed by 0 bases and 3 bases, with 12 bases remaining between them. CDR3 DNA: TGCGCCAGCAGCCAAGATATAACAGCTCACAATCAGCCCCAGCATTTT. This translates into CASSQDITAHNQPQHF.

The chain links TRBV5-1 to TRBJ2-1; a weak D match, TRBD1 (6 bases). Germline CDR1 and CDR2: SGHRS and YFSETQ. The V end lost 5 bases, the J end lost 10 bases, and 16 bases lay between the germline ends. The CDR3 runs 13 residues. The CDR3 DNA reads as TGCGCCAGCAGGCAGCCGGGGACAAGAGAGCAGTTCTTC. It specifies CASRQPGTREQFF.

This chain joins TRBV7-9 and TRBJ1-2; possible D gene TRBD1, 5 bases. Trimming pared 5 bases from V and 4 bases from J, leaving 17 bases between. The V gene's germline CDR1 is SEHNR and CDR2 FQNEAQ (reference sequence). The CDR3 length is 15 residues. The CDR3 nucleotides read TGTGCCAGCAGCACTAGCGGGTGGGACCGCTATGGCTACACCTTC. The encoded protein is CASSTSGWDRYGYTF.